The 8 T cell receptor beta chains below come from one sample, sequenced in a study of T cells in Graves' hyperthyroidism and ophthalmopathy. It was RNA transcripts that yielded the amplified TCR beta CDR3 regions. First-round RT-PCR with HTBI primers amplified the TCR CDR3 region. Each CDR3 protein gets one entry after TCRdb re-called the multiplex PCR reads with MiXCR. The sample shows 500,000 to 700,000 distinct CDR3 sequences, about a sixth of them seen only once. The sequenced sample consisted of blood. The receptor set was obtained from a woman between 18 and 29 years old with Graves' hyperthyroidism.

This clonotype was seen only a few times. CDR3 region: CATSARGGGSFDEQFF. DNA for the CDR3: TGTGCCACCAGCGCCCGGGGAGGGGGGTCCTTTGATGAGCAGTTCTTC. V usage is TRBV24-1 and J usage is TRBJ2-1, with D maybe TRBD2 (7 bases). The CDR3 is 16 amino acids. Germline lookup yields CDR1 KGHDR and CDR2 SFDVKD. V was clipped by 7 bases and J by 8 bases, with 23 bases between them.

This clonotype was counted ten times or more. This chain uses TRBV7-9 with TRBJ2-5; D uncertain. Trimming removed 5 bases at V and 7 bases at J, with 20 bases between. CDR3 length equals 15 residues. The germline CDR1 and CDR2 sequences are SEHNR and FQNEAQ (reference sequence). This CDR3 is CASSPSPGLSATQYF. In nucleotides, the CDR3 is TGTGCCAGCAGCCCTTCCCCGGGCCTGAGTGCGACCCAGTACTTC.

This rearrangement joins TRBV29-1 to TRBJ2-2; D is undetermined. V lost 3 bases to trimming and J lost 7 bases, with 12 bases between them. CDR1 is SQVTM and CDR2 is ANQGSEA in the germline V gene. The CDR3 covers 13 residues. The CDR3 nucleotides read TGCAGCGTTGAGCGGACGACACACGGGGAGCTGTTTTTT. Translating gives CSVERTTHGELFF.

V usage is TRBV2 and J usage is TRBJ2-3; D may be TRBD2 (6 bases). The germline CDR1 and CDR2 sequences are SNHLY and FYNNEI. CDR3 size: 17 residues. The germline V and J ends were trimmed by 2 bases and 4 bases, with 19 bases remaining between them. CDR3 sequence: CASSERGRRLGSDTQYF. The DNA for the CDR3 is TGTGCCAGCAGTGAAAGAGGTCGGAGACTAGGGTCAGATACGCAGTATTTT.

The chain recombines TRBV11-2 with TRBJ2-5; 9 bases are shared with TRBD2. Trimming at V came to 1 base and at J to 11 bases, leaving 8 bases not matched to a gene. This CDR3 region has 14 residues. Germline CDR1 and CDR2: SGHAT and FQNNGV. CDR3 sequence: CASSLGGTSGSQYF. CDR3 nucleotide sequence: TGTGCCAGCAGCTTAGGGGGTACTAGCGGGTCACAGTACTTC.

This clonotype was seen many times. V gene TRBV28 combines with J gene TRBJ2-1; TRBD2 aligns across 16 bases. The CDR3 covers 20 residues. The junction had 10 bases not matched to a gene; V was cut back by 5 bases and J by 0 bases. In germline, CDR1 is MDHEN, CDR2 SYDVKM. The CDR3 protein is CASSPGTSGRAQNSYNEQFF. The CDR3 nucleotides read TGTGCCAGCAGTCCAGGGACTAGCGGGAGGGCCCAAAACTCCTACAATGAGCAGTTCTTC.

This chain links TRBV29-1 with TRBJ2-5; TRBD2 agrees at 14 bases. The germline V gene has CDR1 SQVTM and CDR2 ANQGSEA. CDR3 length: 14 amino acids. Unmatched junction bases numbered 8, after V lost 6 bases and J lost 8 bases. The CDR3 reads CSVTTTSGRATQYF. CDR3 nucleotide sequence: TGCAGCGTGACTACGACTAGCGGGAGGGCCACCCAGTACTTC.

DNA of the CDR3: TGTGCCAGCAGATCAGAGGGACTAGCGGGACGTAATGAGCAGTTCTTC. Amino acid sequence: CASRSEGLAGRNEQFF. The rearrangement links TRBV11-1 to TRBJ2-1; 13 bases fit TRBD2. Looked up from germline, CDR1 is SGHAT and CDR2 is FQDESV (reference sequence). The CDR3 is 16 amino acids. V shed 6 bases, J shed 7 bases, and the junction held 9 bases outside the gene matches.